The 15 T cell receptor beta chains below come from one sample, sequenced in a study of T cells in Graves' hyperthyroidism and ophthalmopathy. It was RNA transcripts that yielded the amplified TCR beta CDR3 regions. The TCR CDR3 was amplified in a first-round RT-PCR using the HTBI primer set. One entry per CDR3 protein, called by TCRdb with MiXCR from the multiplex PCR reads. The table records 200,000 to 250,000 distinct CDR3 sequences, about 17% of them present only once. Sequencing input: blood. These receptors were collected from a woman aged 18-29 years with Graves' ophthalmopathy.

This clonotype occurred many times. The V call is TRBV6-5, the J call TRBJ2-3; 8 bases are a match to TRBD2. There are 16 residues in the CDR3. Germline assignment: CDR1 MNHEY and CDR2 SVGAGI. V lost 0 bases to trimming and J lost 4 bases; unmatched junction nucleotides: 6. The CDR3 DNA is TGTGCCAGCAGTTACTCGACGGGAGGGGGTGCAGATACGCAGTATTTT. Amino acid sequence: CASSYSTGGGADTQYF.

This clonotype has ten or more counts. The J gene is TRBJ1-2, the V gene TRBV11-2; no firm D call. Germline CDR1 is SGHAT and CDR2 is FQNNGV. Trimming removed 5 bases from V and 4 bases from J, with 8 bases in between. The CDR3 sequence is 12 residues long. For the CDR3, the DNA is TGTGCCAGCAGCCAGGATTCCTATGGCTACACCTTC. Translating it yields CASSQDSYGYTF. The whole variable domain, remainder taken from reference TRBV11-2 and TRBJ1-2, is EAGVAQSPRYKIIEKRQSVAFWCNPISGHATLYWYQQILGQGPKLLIQFQNNGVVDDSQLPKDRFSAERLKGVDSTLKIQPAKLEDSAVYLCASSQDSYGYTFGSGTRLTVV.

This clonotype was seen repeatedly, ten times or more. The V call is TRBV5-4, the J call TRBJ2-1; 12 nucleotides agree with TRBD2. V trimming: 4 bases; J trimming: 3 bases; junction bases outside the gene matches: 8. The CDR3 spans 17 residues. Germline CDR1 reads SGHNT; CDR2 reads YYREEE (reference sequence). In DNA form, the CDR3 reads TGTGCCAGCAGCCTAGCGGGAGGGCAACTGCTCTACAATGAGCAGTTCTTC. Amino acids: CASSLAGGQLLYNEQFF.

This clonotype was seen repeatedly, ten times or more. The chain has TRBV5-6 and TRBJ2-1; TRBD2 matches 12 bases. Germline trimming cut 3 bases from V and 6 bases from J; bases unmatched to any gene: 7. The CDR3 has 16 residues. The germline V gene encodes CDR1 SGHDT and CDR2 YYEEEE. DNA for the CDR3: TGTGCCAGCAGCTCCGCGACTAGCGGGAGCATCAATGAGCAGTTCTTC. It yields the protein CASSSATSGSINEQFF.

This clonotype has ten or more counts. The J gene is TRBJ2-7, the V gene TRBV20-1; TRBD2 matches 11 bases. The trim removed 3 bases at V and 6 bases at J, leaving 7 bases unmatched. This CDR3 is 14 amino acids long. In germline, CDR1 is DFQATT, CDR2 SNEGSKA (reference sequence). CDR3: CSARALAGGLEQYF. The CDR3 DNA reads TGCAGTGCTAGGGCCCTAGCGGGGGGCCTCGAGCAGTACTTC.

This clonotype was seen at least ten times. The rearrangement links TRBV6-1 to TRBJ1-4; D remains unclear. Germline-derived CDR1 and CDR2 are MNHNS and SASEGT. The CDR3 extends over 13 amino acids. The V end lost 10 bases, the J end lost 8 bases, and 17 bases lay between the germline ends. CDR3 DNA sequence: TGTGCCACCCGAATCCCGTTAGGCGAAAAACTGTTTTTT. Translation gives CATRIPLGEKLFF.

This clonotype was recorded once. One end of the junction is discordant with germline, which a read error may explain. The rearrangement joins TRBV11-3 to TRBJ2-1; TRBD1 might be the D (5 bases). The CDR3 covers 14 residues. Per the germline V gene, CDR1 is SGHNT and CDR2 is YENEEA. The CDR3 loop reads CASSLGVGQWEQFF. CDR3 sequence (DNA): TGTGCCAGCAGTTTAGGGGTAGGCCAATGGGAGCAGTTCTTC.

The genes are TRBV7-2 and TRBJ1-2, with 7 bases fitting TRBD1. With 5 bases clipped from V and 4 bases from J, the junction kept 7 bases outside the gene matches. The germline CDR1 and CDR2 sequences are SGHTA and FQGNSA. There are 14 residues in the CDR3. Here the CDR3 DNA reads TGTGCCAGCAGCCCAAGCCGGGACAGCTATGGCTACACCTTC. This translates into CASSPSRDSYGYTF.

This clonotype has ten or more counts. The V gene is TRBV2, the J gene TRBJ2-7; D is perhaps TRBD1 (7 bases). Trimming shortened V by 2 bases and J by 4 bases, and 15 bases separated the two germline ends. CDR1 and CDR2 from the germline V gene are SNHLY and FYNNEI. The CDR3 is 15 residues long. The CDR3 DNA reads TGTGCCAGCAGTGAACTCCACAGGGGAGGATACGAGCAGTACTTC. It specifies CASSELHRGGYEQYF.

At least ten counts were recorded for this clonotype. The chain joins TRBV20-1 to TRBJ1-1; D unresolved. The CDR3 is 14 amino acids. V lost 4 bases, J lost 0 bases, and 12 bases lay in between. Germline CDR1 is DFQATT and CDR2 is SNEGSKA (reference sequence). The CDR3 DNA reads as TGCAGTGCTAAAGGGAGCGGTTTGAACACTGAAGCTTTCTTT. Protein: CSAKGSGLNTEAFF.

This clonotype has a handful of counts. This chain uses TRBV19 with TRBJ1-1; tentatively, D is TRBD1 (5 bases). Germline lookup yields CDR1 LNHDA and CDR2 SQIVND (reference sequence). V dropped 1 base and J dropped 4 bases, with 7 bases sitting between them. CDR3 length: 13 residues. In DNA form, the CDR3 reads TGTGCCAGTAGTATAGCACAGGTCACTGAAGCTTTCTTT. It specifies CASSIAQVTEAFF.

At least ten counts were recorded for this clonotype. The chain carries TRBV30 and TRBJ2-1, with 9 bases that match TRBD1. With V trimmed by 3 bases and J by 8 bases, 8 bases remained unmatched. The length of the CDR3 is 14 residues. Per the germline V gene, CDR1 is GTSNPN and CDR2 is SVGIG (reference sequence). CDR3 amino acids: CAWRGTGSRDEQFF. The CDR3 DNA sequence: TGTGCCTGGAGGGGGACAGGGTCGAGGGATGAGCAGTTCTTC. The variable domain in full, with the rest retrieved from reference TRBV30 and TRBJ2-1, is SQTIHQWPATLVQPVGSPLSLECTVEGTSNPNLYWYRQAAGRGLQLLFYSVGIGQISSEVPQNLSASRPQDRQFILSSKKLLLSDSGFYLCAWRGTGSRDEQFFGPGTRLTVL.

This clonotype has at least ten counts. This chain joins TRBV7-3 and TRBJ2-1, with D tentatively TRBD1 or TRBD2 (5 bases each). CDR1 is SGHTA, CDR2 FQGTGA, per germline. Trimming shortened V by 5 bases and J by 7 bases, and 15 bases separated the two germline ends. This CDR3 has 14 amino acids. The CDR3 region is CASSPGKGRNEQFF. CDR3 DNA sequence: TGTGCCAGCAGCCCCGGGAAGGGGCGGAATGAGCAGTTCTTC.

This clonotype occurred many times. This chain uses TRBV10-3 with TRBJ1-6; D is undetermined. This CDR3 spans 16 amino acids. Germline CDR1 and CDR2: ENHRY and SYGVKD. Trimming removed 1 base from V and 5 bases from J, with 12 bases in between. CDR3 residues: CAISEYGDTDNSPLHF. For the CDR3, the DNA is TGTGCCATCAGTGAGTATGGTGACACCGATAATTCACCCCTCCACTTT.

The table lists this clonotype with a few counts. This chain links TRBV4-3 with TRBJ2-1; a possible D gene is TRBD2 (6 bases). V was cut by 1 base and J by 6 bases, with 22 bases left in between. Germline-derived CDR1 and CDR2 are LGHNA and YSLEER. The length of the CDR3 is 18 residues. CDR3 bases: TGCGCCAGCAGCCAAGTTAGTCCGGAGGGTTGGGCGGTCAATGAGCAGTTCTTC. Its protein is CASSQVSPEGWAVNEQFF.